A single sample is the source of the 15 T cell receptor beta chains below, sequenced in a study of CD8+CD57+ T cells in acquired aplastic anemia. Sequencing was done on patients that had shown CD8+CD57+ cell expansion by flow cytometry. TCR beta VDJ and CDR3 profiles were obtained from a genomic DNA template. In TCRdb, the reads were re-called with MiXCR into one record per CDR3 protein. Of hundreds of thousands of distinct CDR3 sequences in the sample, under 50% were seen once. Specimen: sorted CD4+, CD8+, or CD8+CD57+ T cells (not recorded which) from PBMCs. The receptor set was obtained from a human donor with aplastic anemia.

The J gene is TRBJ1-1, the V gene TRBV3-1; no firm D call. Trimming pared 7 bases from V and 9 bases from J, leaving 21 bases between. The CDR3 runs 14 residues. Germline V gene sequence: CDR1 LGHDT, CDR2 YNNKEL (reference sequence). The CDR3 DNA is TGTGCCAGCAACTCAGCGTCTCTTGATACTAAAGCTTTCTTT. This encodes CASNSASLDTKAFF. The entire variable domain, with the rest obtained from reference TRBV3-1 and TRBJ1-1, is as follows: DTAVSQTPKYLVTQMGNDKSIKCEQNLGHDTMYWYKQDSKKFLKIMFSYNNKELIINETVPNRFSPKSPDKAHLNLHINSLELGDSAVYFCASNSASLDTKAFFGQGTRLTVV.

The chain combines TRBV5-1 with TRBJ2-5, with 10 bases aligning to TRBD1. The assigned J gene may be wrong: the sequence end matches TRBJ2-1 better. The CDR3 extends over 14 amino acids. Germline CDR1 reads SGHRS; CDR2 reads YFSETQ. The CDR3, as DNA: TGCGCCAGCAGCAGGGACAGGGGATTCGGTGAGCAGTTCTTC. This encodes CASSRDRGFGEQFF.

The genes are TRBV11-2 and TRBJ2-7; 9 bases are shared with TRBD1. CDR3 size: 14 residues. Looked up from germline, CDR1 is SGHAT and CDR2 is FQNNGV. V lost 5 bases, J lost 3 bases, and 5 bases stayed unmatched. CDR3 sequence reads: CASSRTGAYYEQYF. CDR3 nucleotides: TGTGCCAGCAGCCGGACAGGGGCGTACTACGAGCAGTACTTC.

Turning to this clonotype: This may be a read error, as it is one base from a much larger clone. This rearrangement joins TRBV6-4 to TRBJ1-6, with TRBD1 as a possible D gene (5 bases). CDR1 is MRHNA and CDR2 is SNTAGT in the germline V gene. The CDR3 runs 14 residues. Trimming left V 3 bases short and J 12 bases short, with 15 bases between. CDR3 sequence (DNA): TGTGCCAGCAGTGAGTCGTTGGGGGAAAAACCCCTCCACTTT. Translating it yields CASSESLGEKPLHF.

This clonotype turned up a few times. The chain has TRBV20-1 and TRBJ2-1, with TRBD2 matching 9 bases. CDR3 length: 17 residues. Trimming took 7 bases from V and 0 from J; bases not matched to a gene: 13. Per the germline V gene, CDR1 is DFQATT and CDR2 is SNEGSKA (reference sequence). CDR3 bases: TGCAGTGTAAGGCCCCCTAGCGGGGACCTCTCCTACAATGAGCAGTTCTTC. Its translation: CSVRPPSGDLSYNEQFF.

This clonotype was found many times. The chain carries TRBV19 and TRBJ1-2; D call uncertain. V lost 3 bases and J lost 5, with 13 bases in between. Germline V lookup: CDR1 LNHDA, CDR2 SQIVND (reference sequence). The CDR3 consists of 14 residues. The DNA for the CDR3 is TGTGCCAGTAGTATCGGGGTGGGAGGATATGGCTACACCTTC. The encoded protein is CASSIGVGGYGYTF.

V usage is TRBV3-1 and J usage is TRBJ2-2, with 8 bases aligning to TRBD2. Germline V CDR1 and CDR2: LGHDT, YNNKEL (reference sequence). The length of the CDR3 is 14 residues. V lost 2 bases and J lost 8; bases outside the gene matches: 4. CDR3 region: CASSQRAGAGELFF. Written as DNA, the CDR3 is TGTGCCAGCAGCCAAAGAGCGGGGGCTGGGGAGCTGTTTTTT.

This clonotype showed up just a few times. This chain uses TRBV6-2 or TRBV6-3 with TRBJ2-3; TRBD1 matches 7 bases. Per the germline V gene, CDR1 is MNHEY and CDR2 is SVGEGT. This CDR3 spans 11 amino acids. The ends lost 6 bases at V and 7 bases at J; junction bases unmatched: 1. The CDR3, as DNA: TGTGCCAGCAGACAGGGGTATACGCAGTATTTT. It codes for CASRQGYTQYF.

Comments on this clonotype: The CDR3 ends on some other residue instead of the conserved phenylalanine or tryptophan, so this is likely a read error. The chain carries TRBV27 and TRBJ1-3, with a tentative D call TRBD1 (6 bases). Per the germline V gene, CDR1 is MNHEY and CDR2 is SMNVEV (reference sequence). Trimming left V 0 bases short and J 0 bases short, with 12 bases between. The CDR3 has 17 amino acids. CDR3 region: CASSLSKGGLSGNTIYL. The CDR3 DNA reads as TGTGCCAGCAGTTTATCGAAAGGGGGACTCTCTGGAAACACCATATATCTT.

This sequence joins TRBV10-1 and TRBJ2-3; 9 positions agree with TRBD1. Trimming at V came to 6 bases and at J to 2 bases, leaving 6 bases not matched to a gene. The CDR3 covers 15 residues. From germline, CDR1 is WNHNN and CDR2 SYGVQD (reference sequence). CDR3 in DNA: TGCGCCAGCAGCTGGGACAGGGCCTACACAGATACGCAGTATTTT. The encoded protein is CASSWDRAYTDTQYF.

The rearrangement links TRBV6-5 to TRBJ2-2; D possibly corresponds to TRBD2 (7 bases). CDR3 length: 15 amino acids. V lost 5 bases and J lost 3, with 13 bases in between. Looked up from germline, CDR1 is MNHEY and CDR2 is SVGAGI. The CDR3 DNA sequence: TGTGCCAGCAGTGGGGGGGCGAGGTACACCGGGGAGCTGTTTTTT. This translates into CASSGGARYTGELFF.

The chain's CDR3 is CASSHYSNQPQHF. For the CDR3, the DNA is TGTGCCAGCAGCCATTATAGCAATCAGCCCCAGCATTTT. The genes are TRBV7-8 and TRBJ1-5; D not certain. The CDR3 contains 13 residues. With 5 bases removed from V and 0 bases from J, the gap between germline ends came to 5 bases. The V gene's germline CDR1 is SGHVS and CDR2 FQNEAQ.

This clonotype showed up just once. The V gene is TRBV9, the J gene TRBJ1-1; 8 positions match TRBD1. This CDR3 is built from 15 residues. The ends lost 3 bases at V and 1 base at J; junction bases unmatched: 5. Germline CDR1 reads SGDLS; CDR2 reads YYNGEE. The CDR3 DNA reads TGTGCCAGCAGCGCAACCGGGACAGGGAACACTGAAGCTTTCTTT. Translation: CASSATGTGNTEAFF.

As to this clonotype: A read error may explain this, as a much larger clone is one base away. CDR3 amino acids: CASSEGLVGGLETQYF. The DNA for the CDR3 is TGCGCCAGCAGCGAAGGACTAGTGGGGGGGCTGGAGACCCAGTACTTC. The chain has TRBV5-1 and TRBJ2-5; tentative D call: TRBD2 (7 bases). Germline V gives CDR1 SGHRS, CDR2 YFSETQ. Trimming pared 4 bases from V and 5 bases from J, leaving 21 bases between. The CDR3 sequence is 16 residues long.

V gene TRBV19 combines with J gene TRBJ2-6; 7 bases align to TRBD2. The germline V gene encodes CDR1 LNHDA and CDR2 SQIVND (reference sequence). The CDR3 runs 15 residues. Germline trimming cut 6 bases from V and 2 bases from J; bases unmatched to any gene: 4. The CDR3 reads CASSWGGAGANVLTF. The CDR3 DNA reads TGTGCCAGTAGCTGGGGGGGAGCTGGGGCCAACGTCCTGACTTTC.